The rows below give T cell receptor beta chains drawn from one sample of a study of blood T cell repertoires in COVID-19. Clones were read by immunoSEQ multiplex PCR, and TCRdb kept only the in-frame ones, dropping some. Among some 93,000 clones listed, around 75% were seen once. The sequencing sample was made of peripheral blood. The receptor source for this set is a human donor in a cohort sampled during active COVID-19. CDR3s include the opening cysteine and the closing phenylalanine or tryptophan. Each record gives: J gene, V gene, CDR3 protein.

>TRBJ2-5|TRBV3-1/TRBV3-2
CASSQPDWKETQYF
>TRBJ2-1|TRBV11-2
CASSPWGTSGSGEQFF
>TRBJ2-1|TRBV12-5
CASGRSGSIGNEQFF
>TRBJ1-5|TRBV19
CASSLQGYSNQPQHF
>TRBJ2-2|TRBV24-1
CASTGTANTGELFF
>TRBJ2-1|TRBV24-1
CATSDWTSGSGEQFF
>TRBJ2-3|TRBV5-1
CASSLASQGAADTQYF
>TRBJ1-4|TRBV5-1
CASSPGDNEKLFF
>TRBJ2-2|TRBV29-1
CSAKRSNTGELFF
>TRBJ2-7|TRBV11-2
CASSLMAESSYEQYF
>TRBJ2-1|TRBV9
CASSWTGRFSYNEQFF
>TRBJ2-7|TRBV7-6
CASSPRGEGAMWEQYF
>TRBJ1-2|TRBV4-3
CASSQDPRTNYGYTF
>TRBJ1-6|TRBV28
CASSGTPSSYNSPLHF
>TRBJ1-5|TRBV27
CASSWGGQGPQHF
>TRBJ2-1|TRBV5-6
CASSLGLAGVGFF
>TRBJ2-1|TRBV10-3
CAISTGGLEQFF
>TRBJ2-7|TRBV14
CASSHTGSVYEQYF
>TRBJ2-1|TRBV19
CASKPGGRGRNEQFF
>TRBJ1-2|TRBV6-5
CASVVSEPYYGYTF
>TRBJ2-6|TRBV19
CASGTPLGLNSGANVLTF
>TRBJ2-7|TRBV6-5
CASSYTGGSSYEQYF
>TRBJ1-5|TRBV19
CASSIIGPTYSNQPQHF
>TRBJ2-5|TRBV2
CASSKLTQETQYF
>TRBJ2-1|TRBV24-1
CATSDRLAGVHEQFF
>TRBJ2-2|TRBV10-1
CASSRGLDTGELFF
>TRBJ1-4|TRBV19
CASGPRTETTNEKLFF
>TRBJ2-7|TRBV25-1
CAVAGALTREQYF
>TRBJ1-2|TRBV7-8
CASSWGPGGAYSVGYTF
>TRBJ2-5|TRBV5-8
CASSSGTGRGVGETQYF
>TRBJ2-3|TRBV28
CASSGVGNTQYF
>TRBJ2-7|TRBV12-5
CASGPSFYEQYF
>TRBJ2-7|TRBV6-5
CASRYNSGRGSYEQYF
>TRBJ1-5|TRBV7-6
CASSLLNQPQHF
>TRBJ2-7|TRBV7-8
CASSLGAGDYEQYF
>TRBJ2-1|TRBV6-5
CASSTPSGDEQFF
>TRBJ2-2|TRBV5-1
CATRDSRYGRTGELFF
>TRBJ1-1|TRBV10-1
CASSSYDGVEGRDTEAFF
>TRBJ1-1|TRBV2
CATTRRGAPITEAFF
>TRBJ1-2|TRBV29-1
CSVPEPPGNYGYTF
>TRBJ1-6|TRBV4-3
CASSPAAPASSPLHF
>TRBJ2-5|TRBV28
CASVPLAGAETQYF
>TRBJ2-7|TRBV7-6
CASSSPGTAYEQYF
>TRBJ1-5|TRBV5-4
CASSLDRAENQPQHF
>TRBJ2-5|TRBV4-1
CASSQFPGTAETQYF
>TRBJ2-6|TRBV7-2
CASTRVASGANVLTF
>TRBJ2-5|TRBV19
CASSELVEAQETQYF
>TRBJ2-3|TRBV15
CATSRQGGTDTQYF
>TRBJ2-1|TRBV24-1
CATSGVAGDSLHNEQFF
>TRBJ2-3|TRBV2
CASSEDGLAGADTQYF
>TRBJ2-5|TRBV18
CASSSAAGQETQYF
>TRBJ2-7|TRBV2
CASSERQGASYEQYF